Listed below are T cell receptor beta chains from one sample, sequenced in a study of blood T cell repertoires in COVID-19. Here immunoSEQ multiplex PCR was the method, and the copy in TCRdb shows in-frame clones only, minus some. The table lists some 490,000 clones, 75% to 90% of them singletons. Sequencing was done on a sample of peripheral blood. The receptors come from a human donor in a cohort sampled during active COVID-19. CDR3s include the opening cysteine and the closing phenylalanine or tryptophan. D genes are given only for firm matches. Size is omitted from some rows. Given values are once, few, many or a class for expanded clones.

clone_size	v_call	cdr3_length	j_call	d_call	cdr3_nt	cdr3_aa
-	TRBV5-1	16	TRBJ2-7	TRBD2	TGCGCCAGCAGCCCGGGAGGGGCTAGCGGGAGTCACGAGCAGTACTTC	CASSPGGASGSHEQYF
-	TRBV9	15	TRBJ2-1	TRBD2	TGTGCCAGCAGCGTAGCGACTAGCGGTTACAATGAGCAGTTCTTC	CASSVATSGYNEQFF
-	TRBV7-9	15	TRBJ1-4	-	TGTGCCAGCAGCTTAGGACAGGCTACTAATGAAAAACTGTTTTTT	CASSLGQATNEKLFF
-	TRBV6-2/TRBV6-3	19	TRBJ2-1	-	TGTGCCAGCAGTTCCACCCGTATAAAGAAGATAAACAACTACAATGAGCAGTTCTTC	CASSSTRIKKINNYNEQFF
-	TRBV11-3	14	TRBJ2-1	TRBD2	TGTGCCAGCAGCTTAAGCGGGAAGGGGAATGAGCAGTTCTTC	CASSLSGKGNEQFF
-	TRBV28	15	TRBJ2-7	-	TGTGCCAGCACCCATGGGGGGACGGTTCCCTACGAGCAGTACTTC	CASTHGGTVPYEQYF
-	TRBV28	14	TRBJ2-2	-	TGTGCCAGCAGTTACAGGGTATCTGGAGGGGAGCTGTTTTTT	CASSYRVSGGELFF
once	TRBV3-1/TRBV3-2	17	TRBJ2-3	-	TGTGCCAGCAGCTCCAGCAGGAGACTAGTAAGCACAGATACGCAGTATTTT	CASSSSRRLVSTDTQYF
once	TRBV19	19	TRBJ1-3	TRBD1	TGTGCCAGTAGTACCACGGCCTGGGGACAGGGCTTCTTTGGAAACACCATATATTTT	CASSTTAWGQGFFGNTIYF
-	TRBV11-2	14	TRBJ1-2	-	TGTGCCAGCAGCTTAGCGGGGGGCATCTATGGCTACACCTTC	CASSLAGGIYGYTF
once	TRBV5-8	13	TRBJ1-2	TRBD1	TGTGCCAGCAGCCCCGGGACAGGGTATGGCTACACCTTC	CASSPGTGYGYTF
-	TRBV5-6	16	TRBJ2-1	-	TGTGCCAGCAGCTTGGCCTGGCAGTCCCCCTACAATGAGCAGTTCTTC	CASSLAWQSPYNEQFF
few	TRBV7-6	17	TRBJ2-1	-	TGTGCCAGCAACCCAGGGCGTACGCAGGGTGGTAGCAATGAGCAGTTCTTC	CASNPGRTQGGSNEQFF
-	TRBV28	16	TRBJ2-7	-	TGTGCCAGCAGTTCGCCGGCCGCCGGGAGCTCCTACGAGCAGTACTTC	CASSSPAAGSSYEQYF
-	TRBV30	16	TRBJ2-3	TRBD1	TGTGCCTGGGAAAAAGGGGGCGGACCGAACACAGATACGCAGTATTTT	CAWEKGGGPNTDTQYF
-	TRBV6-2/TRBV6-3	16	TRBJ2-7	TRBD2	TGTGCCAGCAGTTACTCGATGATAGCGGGAGCCTACGAGCAGTACTTC	CASSYSMIAGAYEQYF
-	TRBV29-1	13	TRBJ2-3	-	TGCAGCGTTGATTTAACAGTCACAGATACGCAGTATTTT	CSVDLTVTDTQYF
-	TRBV29-1	15	TRBJ1-2	-	TGCAGCGTTGAAATCAGCAGGACAGAGGTCGGCGGCTACACCTTC	CSVEISRTEVGGYTF
-	TRBV5-6	15	TRBJ2-5	TRBD1	TGTGCCAGCAGCCGGGCCGGACAGGGGAGGGAGACCCAGTACTTC	CASSRAGQGRETQYF
-	TRBV6-5	13	TRBJ2-5	-	TGTGCCAGCAGCCGCGGGACGGGGAGGACCCAGTACTTC	CASSRGTGRTQYF
-	TRBV7-8	11	TRBJ1-4	-	TGTGCCAGCAGCCGGAGTGAAAAACTGTTTTTT	CASSRSEKLFF
-	TRBV11-2	13	TRBJ2-3	-	TGTGCCAGCAGCATAGGGCTCGTTGGACTCCTGTATTTT	CASSIGLVGLLYF
-	TRBV7-2	15	TRBJ1-5	TRBD1	TGTGCCAGCAGCTTGAGACAGGGGCCCGATCAGCCCCAGCATTTT	CASSLRQGPDQPQHF
-	TRBV6-4	18	TRBJ2-7	-	TGTGCCAGCAGTTTTCGGCGGCATCGTAGGTATGGGTGGTACGAGCAGTACTTC	CASSFRRHRRYGWYEQYF
few	TRBV28	13	TRBJ1-5	TRBD1	TGTGCCAGCAGTCGACAGGGTGGCCAGCCCCAGCATTTT	CASSRQGGQPQHF
-	TRBV5-1	17	TRBJ1-5	-	TGCGCCAGCAGCTGGGCTCCGGGCCCCGGGGGCAATCAGCCCCAGCATTTT	CASSWAPGPGGNQPQHF
-	TRBV21-1	17	TRBJ1-1	-	TGTGCCAGCAGCAAAGAGGGACAGGGGAGTTTGCACACTGAAGCTTTCTTT	CASSKEGQGSLHTEAFF
once	TRBV3-1/TRBV3-2	15	TRBJ2-1	TRBD2	TGTGCCAGCAGCCAAGGGACTAGCGGGAGCAGCGAGCAGTTCTTC	CASSQGTSGSSEQFF
-	TRBV28	14	TRBJ1-3	-	TGTGCCAGCAGTTCACAGGGAAGTGGAAACACCATATATTTT	CASSSQGSGNTIYF
-	TRBV9	21	TRBJ2-7	TRBD2	TGTGCCAGCAGCGTAGATGAGGGGGGGCCCCTCGGGAGGGGGAACCCCTACGAGCAGTACTTC	CASSVDEGGPLGRGNPYEQYF
-	TRBV4-1	15	TRBJ2-7	TRBD1	TGCGCCAGCAGAGAAGGGACAGCGGTCGTTTACGAGCAGTACTTC	CASREGTAVVYEQYF
few	TRBV19	15	TRBJ1-1	-	TGTGCCAGTAGTGACCTCGGGGGGGCGGTCACTGAAGCTTTCTTT	CASSDLGGAVTEAFF
-	TRBV11-3	14	TRBJ2-2	-	TGTGCCAGCAGCTTAAGGGGGAACACCGGGGAGCTGTTTTTT	CASSLRGNTGELFF
-	TRBV7-6	16	TRBJ2-3	-	TGTGCCAGCAGCTTTTTCGACAGCGCCCCTCCAGATACGCAGTATTTT	CASSFFDSAPPDTQYF
-	TRBV28	13	TRBJ2-7	-	TGTGCCAGCAATCAGGGGCCGGGCTACGAGCAGTACTTC	CASNQGPGYEQYF
-	TRBV19	16	TRBJ1-3	TRBD1	TGTGCCAGCACGACCCCGGGACAGAGGTCTGGAAACACCATATATTTT	CASTTPGQRSGNTIYF
-	TRBV29-1	15	TRBJ1-2	TRBD1	TGCAGCGTGGGACTACACGGACAGGGTTTAATGGGGGACACCTTC	CSVGLHGQGLMGDTF
-	TRBV27	16	TRBJ1-1	TRBD1	TGTGCCAGCAGTTCATCAGGGGGCCGACTGAACACTGAAGCTTTCTTT	CASSSSGGRLNTEAFF
-	TRBV28	16	TRBJ2-7	-	TGTGCCAGCAGATCCCATCTAGCCTCCTTTTCCTACGAGCAGTACTTC	CASRSHLASFSYEQYF
-	TRBV3-1/TRBV3-2	13	TRBJ1-5	TRBD1	TGTGCCAGCAGCCAAGATGGGACAGGAGAAAGGGATTTT	CASSQDGTGERDF
-	TRBV6-2/TRBV6-3	13	TRBJ1-2	-	TGTGCCAGCAGTTTTGAGCAGGTCTATGGCTACACCTTC	CASSFEQVYGYTF
few	TRBV11-2	13	TRBJ2-7	-	TGTGCCAGCAGCGATACGCCAGAAAACGAGCAGTACTTC	CASSDTPENEQYF
-	TRBV7-2	13	TRBJ2-7	TRBD2	TGTGCCAGCAGTTTTTCTGAAGCGGGGGAGCAGTACTTC	CASSFSEAGEQYF
-	TRBV2	13	TRBJ1-4	-	TGTGCCAGCAGTCGCGGGCGTGATGAAAAACTGTTTTTT	CASSRGRDEKLFF
-	TRBV19	16	TRBJ1-1	TRBD1	TGTGCCAGTAGTAAAAAACCCGGGACAGGGGGCACTGAAGCTTTCTTT	CASSKKPGTGGTEAFF
-	TRBV5-1	16	TRBJ2-1	-	TGCGCCAGCAGCCGAAGACAGAGGTCTCAAAACAATGAGCAGTTCTTC	CASSRRQRSQNNEQFF
-	TRBV2	13	TRBJ2-5	-	TGTGCCAGCAGTGACAGAATTCAAGAGACCCAGTACTTC	CASSDRIQETQYF
-	TRBV19	15	TRBJ1-5	-	TGTGCCAGTAGTATCGGGATAGTGAGCAATCAGCCCCAGCATTTT	CASSIGIVSNQPQHF
many	TRBV19	11	TRBJ1-2	TRBD1	TGTGCCAGCGGGACAGGCGGGGGCTACACCTTC	CASGTGGGYTF
-	TRBV7-6	14	TRBJ2-5	-	TGTGCCAGCAGCGATCAGGCAATACGGCAGACCCAGTACTTC	CASSDQAIRQTQYF
-	TRBV10-1	14	TRBJ2-7	-	TGCGCCAGCAGTCCATTTTCGAGCTCCTACGAGCAGTACTTC	CASSPFSSSYEQYF
-	TRBV6-5	14	TRBJ1-2	TRBD1	TGTGCCAGCAGTTCCACAGGGGGCGCGAAGGGCTACACCTTC	CASSSTGGAKGYTF